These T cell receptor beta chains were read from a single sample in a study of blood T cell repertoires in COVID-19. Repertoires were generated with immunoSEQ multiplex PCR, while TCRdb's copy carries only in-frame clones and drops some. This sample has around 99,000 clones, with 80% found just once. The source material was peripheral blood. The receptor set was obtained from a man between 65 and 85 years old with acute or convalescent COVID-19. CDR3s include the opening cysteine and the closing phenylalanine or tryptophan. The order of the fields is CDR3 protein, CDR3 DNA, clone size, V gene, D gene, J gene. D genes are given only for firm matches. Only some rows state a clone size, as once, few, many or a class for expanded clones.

CDR3 protein: CATSDSGSRQPQHF
CDR3 DNA: TGTGCCACCAGTGATAGCGGGTCTCGACAGCCCCAGCATTTT
clone size: -
V gene: TRBV24-1
D gene: -
J gene: TRBJ1-5

CDR3 protein: CASSEARSGIVNEQYF
CDR3 DNA: TGTGCCAGCAGTGAGGCCAGGTCCGGGATAGTTAACGAGCAGTACTTC
clone size: few
V gene: TRBV6-1
D gene: -
J gene: TRBJ2-7

CDR3 protein: CASSLGQGWDGYTF
CDR3 DNA: TGTGCCAGCAGCTTGGGACAGGGGTGGGATGGCTACACCTTC
clone size: -
V gene: TRBV5-8
D gene: TRBD1
J gene: TRBJ1-2

CDR3 protein: CASSLRGGRYMNTEAFF
CDR3 DNA: TGTGCCAGCAGCCTCAGAGGGGGCCGCTACATGAACACTGAAGCTTTCTTT
clone size: -
V gene: TRBV7-3
D gene: TRBD1
J gene: TRBJ1-1

CDR3 protein: CASTGQGNSPLHF
CDR3 DNA: TGTGCCAGCACGGGACAGGGAAATTCACCCCTCCACTTT
clone size: -
V gene: TRBV12-3/TRBV12-4
D gene: TRBD1
J gene: TRBJ1-6

CDR3 protein: CASRTGTGVLGTEAFF
CDR3 DNA: TGTGCCAGCAGAACAGGGACAGGGGTTTTGGGCACTGAAGCTTTCTTT
clone size: -
V gene: TRBV11-2
D gene: TRBD1
J gene: TRBJ1-1

CDR3 protein: CASSLGTAEKLFF
CDR3 DNA: TGTGCCAGCAGCTTAGGGACAGCAGAAAAACTGTTTTTT
clone size: once
V gene: TRBV7-2
D gene: -
J gene: TRBJ1-4

CDR3 protein: CASSGSRSTDTQYF
CDR3 DNA: TGCGCCAGCAGCGGTTCACGGAGCACAGATACGCAGTATTTT
clone size: -
V gene: TRBV10-2
D gene: -
J gene: TRBJ2-3

CDR3 protein: CASSPGAPTSEQFF
CDR3 DNA: TGTGCCAGCTCACCAGGGGCCCCGACCAGTGAGCAGTTCTTC
clone size: -
V gene: TRBV18
D gene: -
J gene: TRBJ2-1

CDR3 protein: CASSQDSAGVSEAFF
CDR3 DNA: TGTGCCAGCAGCCAAGATAGCGCGGGGGTATCTGAAGCTTTCTTT
clone size: -
V gene: TRBV14
D gene: -
J gene: TRBJ1-1

CDR3 protein: CASSYNSVSEQFF
CDR3 DNA: TGTGCCAGCAGCTACAATAGCGTGAGTGAGCAGTTCTTC
clone size: -
V gene: TRBV7-3
D gene: -
J gene: TRBJ2-1

CDR3 protein: CASSIDLAGAHSGANVLTF
CDR3 DNA: TGTGCCAGTAGTATAGATCTGGCGGGGGCTCACTCTGGGGCCAACGTCCTGACTTTC
clone size: -
V gene: TRBV19
D gene: -
J gene: TRBJ2-6

CDR3 protein: CASSIFGQPNTEAFF
CDR3 DNA: TGTGCCAGTAGTATTTTCGGACAGCCGAACACTGAAGCTTTCTTT
clone size: -
V gene: TRBV19
D gene: -
J gene: TRBJ1-1

CDR3 protein: CASGSTGGNQPQHF
CDR3 DNA: TGTGCTAGTGGCTCTACAGGGGGCAATCAGCCCCAGCATTTT
clone size: -
V gene: TRBV12-5
D gene: TRBD1
J gene: TRBJ1-5

CDR3 protein: CASSELGGNSPLHF
CDR3 DNA: TGTGCCAGCAGTGAACTCGGGGGGAATTCACCCCTCCACTTT
clone size: -
V gene: TRBV2
D gene: -
J gene: TRBJ1-6

CDR3 protein: CASGQVNSPLHF
CDR3 DNA: TGTGCCAGTGGACAGGTTAATTCACCCCTCCACTTT
clone size: -
V gene: TRBV19
D gene: TRBD1
J gene: TRBJ1-6

CDR3 protein: CASSLSYSPPVILFF
CDR3 DNA: TGTGCCAGCAGTCTTTCTTACAGTCCTCCAGTTATACTGTTTTTT
clone size: -
V gene: TRBV6-5
D gene: -
J gene: TRBJ1-4

CDR3 protein: CASSFAGVNTEAFF
CDR3 DNA: TGTGCCAGCAGTTTCGCAGGGGTGAACACTGAAGCTTTCTTT
clone size: -
V gene: TRBV27
D gene: -
J gene: TRBJ1-1